The rows below give T cell receptor beta chains drawn from one sample of a study of early T cells in non-severe SARS-CoV-2 infection. Using its own MiXCR run on the 5' RACE reads, TCRdb lists one record per CDR3 protein. The sample holds 70,000 to 95,000 distinct CDR3 sequences, roughly 15% seen once. The specimen was whole blood. Receptors were obtained from an adult who was a healthcare worker with PCR-confirmed SARS-CoV-2 infection or an uninfected control (not recorded which). CDR3s include the opening cysteine and the closing phenylalanine or tryptophan. The D gene is left open where the match is weak. The listing skips clone size in some rows; elsewhere it reads once, few, many or a size class.

D: NA; size: few; V: TRBV7-8; J: TRBJ2-3; CDR3: CASSLEAPAANTQYF; DNA: TGTGCCAGCAGCTTAGAGGCCCCAGCGGCCAATACGCAGTATTTT
D: TRBD1; size: few; V: TRBV20-1; J: TRBJ1-1; CDR3: CSAIWDRGGGTEAFF; DNA: TGCAGTGCTATATGGGACAGGGGAGGAGGCACTGAAGCTTTCTTT
D: NA; size: NA; V: TRBV4-1; J: TRBJ1-4; CDR3: CASSPQSSTEKLFF; DNA: TGCGCCAGCAGCCCTCAATCAAGCACTGAAAAACTGTTTTTT
D: NA; size: NA; V: TRBV7-6; J: TRBJ2-3; CDR3: CASSTNTGTDTQYF; DNA: TGTGCCAGCAGCACTAACACAGGCACAGATACGCAGTATTTT
D: TRBD2; size: NA; V: TRBV2; J: TRBJ2-1; CDR3: CASTPEVRDYRLREQFF; DNA: TGTGCCAGCACCCCCGAGGTTAGGGACTACCGTCTACGAGAGCAGTTCTTC
D: TRBD1; size: NA; V: TRBV20-1; J: TRBJ1-2; CDR3: CSARQQGANYGYTF; DNA: TGCAGTGCTAGGCAACAGGGGGCTAACTATGGCTACACCTTC
D: NA; size: NA; V: TRBV12-3/TRBV12-4; J: TRBJ2-5; CDR3: CASSDAQETQYF; DNA: TGTGCCAGCAGCGACGCCCAAGAGACCCAGTACTTC
D: NA; size: NA; V: TRBV5-1; J: TRBJ2-3; CDR3: CASSFPSGNTDTQYF; DNA: TGCGCCAGCAGCTTTCCGAGCGGAAACACAGATACGCAGTATTTT
D: NA; size: few; V: TRBV4-1; J: TRBJ1-5; CDR3: CASSQGHAYPQPQHF; DNA: TGCGCCAGCAGCCAAGGGCATGCATATCCCCAGCCCCAGCATTTT
D: NA; size: few; V: TRBV3-1; J: TRBJ1-2; CDR3: CASSPWGVGEGYTF; DNA: TGTGCCAGCAGCCCTTGGGGAGTGGGCGAGGGCTACACCTTC
D: TRBD1; size: few; V: TRBV4-1; J: TRBJ2-1; CDR3: CASSQVGDRYNEQFF; DNA: TGCGCCAGCAGCCAAGTTGGGGACAGGTACAATGAGCAGTTCTTC
D: TRBD2; size: NA; V: TRBV14; J: TRBJ2-1; CDR3: CASSQFGGGEQFF; DNA: TGTGCCAGCAGCCAATTCGGCGGGGGAGAGCAGTTCTTC
D: NA; size: NA; V: TRBV28; J: TRBJ2-3; CDR3: CASLQADHTDTQYF; DNA: TGTGCCAGCCTGCAGGCGGATCACACAGATACGCAGTATTTT
D: NA; size: NA; V: TRBV24-1; J: TRBJ2-1; CDR3: CATSGGLAISYNEQFF; DNA: TGTGCCACCTCGGGGGGCCTAGCCATCTCCTACAATGAGCAGTTCTTC
D: NA; size: many; V: TRBV10-1; J: TRBJ2-3; CDR3: CASSESGDTQYF; DNA: TGCGCCAGCAGTGAGTCCGGAGATACGCAGTATTTT
D: NA; size: few; V: TRBV27; J: TRBJ2-6; CDR3: CASSSLSGSRGANVLTF; DNA: TGTGCCAGCAGTTCTTTATCAGGGAGCCGTGGGGCCAACGTCCTGACTTTC
D: NA; size: few; V: TRBV6-1; J: TRBJ1-2; CDR3: CASSTTGVESNYGYTF; DNA: TGTGCCAGCAGTACGACCGGGGTAGAGTCCAACTATGGCTACACCTTC
D: NA; size: NA; V: TRBV3-1; J: TRBJ2-1; CDR3: CASSPIEDYYNEQFF; DNA: TGTGCCAGCAGCCCCATAGAGGATTACTACAATGAGCAGTTCTTC
D: NA; size: few; V: TRBV19; J: TRBJ2-5; CDR3: CASRRDTKETQYF; DNA: TGTGCCAGCCGGCGGGACACGAAAGAGACCCAGTACTTC
D: NA; size: few; V: TRBV30; J: TRBJ1-2; CDR3: CAWKRGGKYGYTF; DNA: TGTGCCTGGAAACGGGGGGGAAAATATGGCTACACCTTC
D: TRBD1; size: many; V: TRBV2; J: TRBJ1-2; CDR3: CASSPSSTGGRGYTF; DNA: TGTGCCAGCAGTCCATCGTCTACAGGGGGACGAGGCTACACCTTC
D: NA; size: few; V: TRBV30; J: TRBJ1-1; CDR3: CAWSDVNTEAFF; DNA: TGTGCCTGGAGTGATGTGAACACTGAAGCTTTCTTT
D: NA; size: NA; V: TRBV5-5; J: TRBJ2-1; CDR3: CASSLTGPSNEQFF; DNA: TGTGCCAGCAGCTTGACCGGGCCGAGCAATGAGCAGTTCTTC
D: TRBD1; size: few; V: TRBV20-1; J: TRBJ1-1; CDR3: CSAGNRGIGTEAFF; DNA: TGCAGTGCTGGTAACAGGGGAATTGGGACTGAAGCTTTCTTT
D: TRBD2; size: NA; V: TRBV5-4; J: TRBJ2-2; CDR3: CASSLGTSGAFGELFF; DNA: TGTGCCAGCAGCTTGGGGACTAGCGGGGCGTTCGGGGAGCTGTTTTTT
D: NA; size: many; V: TRBV12-3/TRBV12-4; J: TRBJ2-4; CDR3: CASSLYGAQKNIQYF; DNA: TGTGCCAGCAGTTTATACGGCGCACAGAAAAACATTCAGTACTTC
D: TRBD1; size: NA; V: TRBV11-2; J: TRBJ2-5; CDR3: CASSPGTGARETQYF; DNA: TGTGCCAGCAGCCCTGGGACAGGGGCTAGAGAGACCCAGTACTTC
D: NA; size: NA; V: TRBV27; J: TRBJ2-5; CDR3: CASSSRRRQETQYF; DNA: TGTGCCAGCAGTTCCCGACGGAGGCAAGAGACCCAGTACTTC
D: NA; size: few; V: TRBV3-1; J: TRBJ2-5; CDR3: CASSQGIARETQYF; DNA: TGTGCCAGCAGCCAAGGGATCGCCCGGGAGACCCAGTACTTC
D: NA; size: NA; V: TRBV7-6; J: TRBJ2-3; CDR3: CASSLVGGADTQYF; DNA: TGTGCCAGCAGCTTAGTAGGAGGGGCAGATACGCAGTATTTT
D: TRBD2; size: few; V: TRBV11-1; J: TRBJ2-1; CDR3: CASSYVPGLAGLNNEQFF; DNA: TGTGCCAGCAGCTACGTCCCGGGACTAGCGGGGTTAAACAATGAGCAGTTCTTC
D: NA; size: NA; V: TRBV7-3; J: TRBJ2-6; CDR3: CASTDVSGANVLTF; DNA: TGTGCCAGCACCGATGTGTCCGGGGCCAACGTCCTGACTTTC
D: NA; size: NA; V: TRBV2; J: TRBJ1-2; CDR3: CASSARPIGGSRAGYTF; DNA: TGTGCCAGCAGCGCCCGGCCTATAGGGGGATCCCGCGCTGGCTACACCTTC
D: NA; size: few; V: TRBV24-1; J: TRBJ2-1; CDR3: CATSDLPDGGSSYNEQFF; DNA: TGTGCCACCAGTGATTTGCCTGACGGGGGCAGCTCCTACAATGAGCAGTTCTTC
D: NA; size: few; V: TRBV7-2; J: TRBJ1-2; CDR3: CASSFDRARGNYGYTF; DNA: TGTGCCAGCAGCTTCGACCGGGCTCGGGGGAACTATGGCTACACCTTC
D: TRBD1; size: NA; V: TRBV12-3/TRBV12-4; J: TRBJ2-2; CDR3: CASSSGQGASGELFF; DNA: TGTGCCAGCAGTTCAGGACAGGGGGCCTCCGGGGAGCTGTTTTTT
D: TRBD2; size: many; V: TRBV15; J: TRBJ2-3; CDR3: CATSRVAPSGDDADTQYF; DNA: TGTGCCACCAGCAGAGTCGCCCCTAGCGGGGATGACGCAGATACGCAGTATTTT
D: TRBD2; size: many; V: TRBV20-1; J: TRBJ2-5; CDR3: CSATLAGPVETQYF; DNA: TGCAGTGCTACCTTAGCGGGGCCCGTGGAGACCCAGTACTTC
D: NA; size: NA; V: TRBV29-1; J: TRBJ2-2; CDR3: CSVDAGANTGELFF; DNA: TGCAGCGTTGACGCGGGGGCCAACACCGGGGAGCTGTTTTTT
D: NA; size: NA; V: TRBV29-1; J: TRBJ2-3; CDR3: CSVDWQDTDTQYF; DNA: TGCAGCGTTGATTGGCAGGACACAGATACGCAGTATTTT
D: NA; size: NA; V: TRBV6-1; J: TRBJ2-5; CDR3: CASSVFTDGGETQYF; DNA: TGTGCCAGCAGTGTCTTCACTGATGGCGGGGAGACCCAGTACTTC
D: TRBD1; size: few; V: TRBV24-1; J: TRBJ2-1; CDR3: CATSQTNRGGYNEQFF; DNA: TGTGCCACCAGCCAGACGAACAGGGGTGGCTACAATGAGCAGTTCTTC
D: NA; size: NA; V: TRBV2; J: TRBJ1-2; CDR3: CASSEAHIGQGPSGTF; DNA: TGTGCCAGCAGTGAAGCGCATATCGGACAAGGGCCTTCTGGCACCTTC
D: NA; size: NA; V: TRBV6-5; J: TRBJ2-3; CDR3: CASSSLRADTQYF; DNA: TGTGCCAGCAGTTCCCTCAGGGCAGATACGCAGTATTTT
D: NA; size: NA; V: TRBV6-1; J: TRBJ2-4; CDR3: CASSESLPIRPIQYF; DNA: TGTGCCAGCAGTGAAAGTCTTCCAATCAGACCAATTCAGTACTTC
D: TRBD1; size: NA; V: TRBV24-1; J: TRBJ2-3; CDR3: CATSDRDRVMDTQYF; DNA: TGTGCCACCAGTGATCGGGACAGGGTGATGGATACGCAGTATTTT
D: TRBD1; size: many; V: TRBV18; J: TRBJ1-2; CDR3: CASSPRDTGGDYTF; DNA: TGTGCCAGCTCACCACGTGATACAGGGGGCGACTACACCTTC
D: NA; size: many; V: TRBV10-3; J: TRBJ1-4; CDR3: CAISESGAEEKLFF; DNA: TGTGCCATCAGTGAGTCTGGGGCGGAAGAAAAACTGTTTTTT
D: NA; size: NA; V: TRBV7-9; J: TRBJ1-3; CDR3: CASSLATALSGNTIYF; DNA: TGTGCCAGCAGCTTAGCGACGGCACTCTCTGGAAACACCATATATTTT
D: NA; size: few; V: TRBV12-3/TRBV12-4; J: TRBJ1-2; CDR3: CASSLSGGGHRLSTF; DNA: TGTGCCAGCAGTTTATCCGGTGGTGGGCACAGGTTATCCACCTTC
D: NA; size: NA; V: TRBV9; J: TRBJ1-6; CDR3: CASSVVGGHNSPLHF; DNA: TGTGCCAGCAGCGTAGTTGGGGGGCATAATTCACCCCTCCACTTT
D: NA; size: few; V: TRBV7-2; J: TRBJ1-2; CDR3: CASSLQGRGYTF; DNA: TGTGCCAGCAGCTTACAGGGTCGTGGCTACACCTTC
D: NA; size: few; V: TRBV9; J: TRBJ1-1; CDR3: CASSVCLRVGPLNTEAFF; DNA: TGTGCCAGCAGCGTATGCTTAAGGGTCGGACCGCTGAACACTGAAGCTTTCTTT
D: NA; size: NA; V: TRBV11-2; J: TRBJ2-3; CDR3: CASSPTAGTGQDTQYF; DNA: TGTGCCAGCAGCCCAACGGCCGGGACCGGCCAAGATACGCAGTATTTT
D: NA; size: NA; V: TRBV12-2; J: TRBJ1-5; CDR3: CYNQPQHF; DNA: TGTTACAATCAGCCCCAGCATTTT
D: NA; size: few; V: TRBV12-3/TRBV12-4; J: TRBJ2-5; CDR3: CASSRIGETQYF; DNA: TGTGCCAGCAGTCGCATTGGGGAGACCCAGTACTTC
D: TRBD1; size: many; V: TRBV15; J: TRBJ2-2; CDR3: CATSRDKGATNTGELFF; DNA: TGTGCCACCAGCAGAGATAAGGGGGCTACGAACACCGGGGAGCTGTTTTTT